Below, 29 T cell receptor beta chains from the same sample are listed, as sequenced in a study of metastatic and nonmetastatic thyroid tumors. Using MiXCR, TCRdb reanalyzed the PCR reads. This repertoire shows roughly 93,000 clones, roughly 13% found once; its top ten account for about 10%. Nobody among the patients had been given any treatment before thyroid surgery. Sequencing was performed on blood. The source of these receptors is a female donor with papillary thyroid cancer or a benign thyroid nodule (not recorded which). Some clones in this sample may be carry-over from other donors' samples.

In this sample, this clone turned up many times. The chain recombines TRBV12-3 or TRBV12-4 with TRBJ2-3; no firm D call. With 3 bases removed from V and 0 bases from J, the gap between germline ends came to 13 bases. The CDR3 is 16 residues long. CDR3 bases: TGTGCCAGCAGTTTCTCCCCCCACCGGAGCACAGATACGCAGTATTTT. Its translation: CASSFSPHRSTDTQYF.

The chain combines TRBV28 with TRBJ2-7; the match to TRBD2 covers 9 bases. The CDR3 has 15 amino acids. Germline loops: CDR1 MDHEN, CDR2 SYDVKM. V lost 6 bases, J lost 2 bases, and 8 bases stayed unmatched. The CDR3 nucleotides are TGTGCCAGCAGCTCCAGCGGGAGGCCAACCTACGAGCAGTACTTC. Translation: CASSSSGRPTYEQYF.

Ten or more counts support this clone. The J gene is TRBJ2-5, the V gene TRBV19; the D is unclear. Deletions cut 2 bases from V and 7 bases from J, with 11 bases between. Germline CDR1 reads LNHDA; CDR2 reads SQIVND (reference sequence). The CDR3 consists of 13 residues. The CDR3: CASSISSGGTQYF. The CDR3 DNA follows: TGTGCCAGTAGTATAAGCTCGGGCGGGACCCAGTACTTC.

This clone was counted ten times or more. The chain is built from TRBV27 and TRBJ2-3; 10 bases line up with TRBD2. Germline CDR1 and CDR2: MNHEY and SMNVEV (reference sequence). V trimming: 5 bases; J trimming: 2 bases; junction bases outside the gene matches: 7. This CDR3 spans 16 amino acids. The CDR3 here is CASSPEGTSATDTQYF. Written as DNA, the CDR3 is TGTGCCAGCAGTCCGGAGGGGACTAGCGCCACAGATACGCAGTATTTT.

This clone was observed many times. The chain recombines TRBV20-1 with TRBJ1-5, with 8 nucleotides matching TRBD1. V shed 1 base, J shed 0 bases, and the junction held 11 bases outside the gene matches. CDR1 and CDR2 from the germline V gene are DFQATT and SNEGSKA (reference sequence). The CDR3 has 18 residues. The CDR3 is CSARGSGGTGYSNQPQHF. In DNA, the CDR3 is TGCAGTGCTAGAGGGTCCGGGGGGACAGGCTATAGCAATCAGCCCCAGCATTTT.

This clone has at least ten counts. V usage is TRBV20-1 and J usage is TRBJ2-1; 7 bases map to TRBD1. CDR3 length: 17 residues. Germline loops: CDR1 DFQATT, CDR2 SNEGSKA (reference sequence). Trimming cost V 6 bases and J 3 bases; bases outside gene matches: 17. The CDR3 DNA sequence: TGCAGTGCCAATAACTTAGGACAGGAGAATCTCTACAATGAGCAGTTCTTC. Translation: CSANNLGQENLYNEQFF.

This clone was detected many times. CDR3 coding DNA: TGCAGTGCTAGTGGACCGTCTAGAAACTATGGCTACACCTTC. It encodes CSASGPSRNYGYTF. The chain joins TRBV20-1 to TRBJ1-2, with D unclear. V was trimmed by 3 bases and J by 2 bases, leaving 13 bases between them. Germline lookup yields CDR1 DFQATT and CDR2 SNEGSKA (reference sequence). The CDR3 is 14 amino acids.

There are many counts of this clone. This rearrangement joins TRBV6-2 or TRBV6-3 to TRBJ1-1; a weak D match, TRBD1 (6 bases). V lost 5 bases and J lost 11, with 15 bases in between. Germline lookup yields CDR1 MNHEY and CDR2 SVGEGT. This CDR3 comprises 12 residues. The CDR3 DNA reads as TGTGCCAGCAGTAAGGGGGGCCCACGTGCTTTCTTT. Its translation: CASSKGGPRAFF.

Comments on this clone: A junction end diverges from the germline sequence, so it may reflect a read error. The genes are TRBV30 and TRBJ2-7; possible D gene TRBD2, 5 bases. Germline CDR1 GTSNPN, CDR2 SVGIG (reference sequence). This CDR3 has 12 amino acids. The CDR3 DNA follows: TGTGCCTTGAGTGGGAGCAGCCCCGAGCAGTACTTC. It specifies CALSGSSPEQYF.

In its sample, this clone was seen many times. The chain recombines TRBV27 with TRBJ1-1; a possible D gene is TRBD1 (5 bases). V was pared by 0 bases and J by 0 bases, with 8 bases between. The germline gives CDR1 MNHEY, CDR2 SMNVEV (reference sequence). CDR3 length equals 15 residues. The CDR3 nucleotides are TGTGCCAGCAGTTTATCGACGGGGGTGAACACTGAAGCTTTCTTT. Amino acid sequence: CASSLSTGVNTEAFF.

This chain links TRBV28 with TRBJ2-7, with a weak D call TRBD1 (6 bases). Between the trimmed V and J ends, which lost 4 bases and 2 bases, there was a span of 12 bases. Per germline, CDR1 MDHEN and CDR2 SYDVKM. The CDR3 has 14 residues. For the CDR3, the DNA is TGTGCCAGCAGTTGTGGTACAGGGACCTACGAGCAGTACTTC. Its translation is CASSCGTGTYEQYF.

In its sample, this clone was seen many times. The chain is built from TRBV5-6 and TRBJ2-2; D gene unclear. Germline V gene sequence: CDR1 SGHDT, CDR2 YYEEEE. The CDR3 has 12 residues. V dropped 4 bases and J dropped 5 bases, with 6 bases sitting between them. The CDR3 loop reads CASSAGTGELFF. CDR3 coding DNA: TGTGCCAGCAGCGCTGGGACCGGGGAGCTGTTTTTT.

There are many counts of this clone. The rearrangement uses TRBV2 and TRBJ2-3; D remains unclear. CDR3 size: 16 residues. The germline V gene has CDR1 SNHLY and CDR2 FYNNEI. Trimming cost V 3 bases and J 5 bases, with 18 bases left between them. The CDR3 nucleotides are TGTGCCAGCAGTGAGTTAGTTGGGATAGGGCAAGATACGCAGTATTTT. Protein sequence: CASSELVGIGQDTQYF. Looking up the rest from reference TRBV2 and TRBJ2-3 gives the full variable domain: EPEVTQTPSHQVTQMGQEVILRCVPISNHLYFYWYRQILGQKVEFLVSFYNNEISEKSEIFDDQFSVERPDGSNFTLKIRSTKLEDSAMYFCASSELVGIGQDTQYFGPGTRLTVL.

Comments on this clone: This may stem from a read error, because a much larger clone lies one nucleotide away. The gene calls are TRBV19 and TRBJ2-1, with D unclear. CDR3 length: 12 amino acids. Germline CDR1 is LNHDA and CDR2 is SQIVND (reference sequence). V lost 2 bases to trimming and J lost 13 bases, with 12 bases between them. The CDR3 sequence: CASSIQQVKQFF. CDR3 sequence (DNA): TGTGCCAGTAGTATACAGCAGGTTAAACAGTTCTTC.

The sample holds many counts of this clone. This rearrangement joins TRBV19 to TRBJ1-1, with D uncertain. V was clipped by 2 bases and J by 3 bases, with 7 bases between them. Looked up from germline, CDR1 is LNHDA and CDR2 is SQIVND (reference sequence). The CDR3 consists of 13 residues. CDR3 sequence (DNA): TGTGCCAGTAGTATATCGGGGTACACTGAAGCTTTCTTT. Translated, it gives CASSISGYTEAFF.

Of note for this clone: One end of the junction is discordant with germline, which a read error may explain. J is TRBJ2-7 and V is TRBV6-2 or TRBV6-3, with D unresolved. Germline values: CDR1 MNHEY, CDR2 SVGEGT. The CDR3 extends over 14 amino acids. CDR3 sequence reads: CASSLGGNAAEQHF. Written as DNA, the CDR3 is TGTGCCAGCAGTTTAGGTGGGAACGCGGCCGAGCAGCACTTC.

Note on this clone: Just one base apart from a much larger clone, this may be a read error. CDR3 sequence (DNA): TGCAGTGCTAGAGGACATCAAGAGACCCAGTACTTC. It specifies CSARGHQETQYF. The V and J genes are TRBV20-1 and TRBJ2-5, with unresolved D. V lost 1 base and J lost 2, with 5 bases in between. This CDR3 is 12 amino acids long. Per germline, CDR1 DFQATT and CDR2 SNEGSKA (reference sequence).

This clone occurred many times. The rearrangement links TRBV6-6 to TRBJ2-3; 10 bases are shared with TRBD2. The V and J ends lost 0 bases and 5 bases, in that order; junction bases with no gene match: 8. CDR1 and CDR2 from the germline V gene are MNHNY and SVGAGI (reference sequence). CDR3 length: 17 amino acids. CDR3 sequence: CASSYSWLAGDLDTQYF. CDR3 bases: TGTGCCAGCAGTTACTCGTGGCTAGCGGGAGACCTAGATACGCAGTATTTT.

Only a few counts were recorded for this clone. The CDR3 DNA reads TGTGCCAGCAGCGTAGAGACCGGCTCACCCCTCCACTTT. This codes for CASSVETGSPLHF. The V call is TRBV9, the J call TRBJ1-6; no clear D gene. This CDR3 has 13 residues. Germline CDR1 is SGDLS and CDR2 is YYNGEE. The ends were cut back, 0 bases at V and 10 bases at J, with 8 bases in the middle.

About this clone: Mismatch with germline at one junction end may stem from a read error. The CDR3 region has the DNA TGCGCCAGCAGCTTGGCTGTCGGGACAGGGGGAGAAAGACTGTTTTTT. This gives the protein CASSLAVGTGGERLFF. This chain uses TRBV5-1 with TRBJ1-4; 11 nucleotides agree with TRBD1. Germline loops: CDR1 SGHRS, CDR2 YFSETQ. There are 16 residues in the CDR3.

This clone was observed at least ten times. V is TRBV15 and J is TRBJ1-6; D is perhaps TRBD1 (6 bases). Per germline, CDR1 LNHNV and CDR2 YYDKDF (reference sequence). This CDR3 has 13 amino acids. Trimming removed 4 bases from V and 10 bases from J, with 11 bases in between. The CDR3 here is CATSTNRASPLHF. The DNA for the CDR3 is TGTGCCACCAGCACCAACAGGGCCTCACCCCTCCACTTT.

This clone was detected many times. The J gene is TRBJ2-7, the V gene TRBV5-8; tentative D call: TRBD2 (6 bases). This CDR3 has 12 amino acids. The germline CDR1 and CDR2 sequences are SGHTS and YDEGEE. Trimming cost V 2 bases and J 7 bases, with 10 bases left between them. In nucleotides, the CDR3 is TGTGCCAGCAGCTTCCCAGGGAGGGAGCAGTACTTC. Amino acids: CASSFPGREQYF.

This clone was detected many times. The gene calls are TRBV19 and TRBJ1-3, with 9 bases lining up with TRBD1. Trimming removed 8 bases from V and 4 bases from J; junction bases left unmatched: 9. The CDR3 is 15 amino acids. Germline CDR1 is LNHDA and CDR2 is SQIVND (reference sequence). The CDR3 nucleotides read TGTGCCAGTGCACCCGGGACAGGGACCGGAAACACCATATATTTT. Translation: CASAPGTGTGNTIYF.

About this clone itself: One end of the junction varies from germline; a read error may be responsible. The chain recombines TRBV7-9 with TRBJ2-2, with D tentatively TRBD1 (5 bases). Germline V gene sequence: CDR1 SEHNR, CDR2 FQNEAQ (reference sequence). This CDR3 has 15 residues. The CDR3 sequence is CASSPPCLDTGELFF. In DNA form, the CDR3 reads TGTGCCAGCAGCCCCCCATGCTTGGACACCGGTGAGCTGTTTTTT.

This clone was recorded many times. The V gene is TRBV2, the J gene TRBJ1-4; D may be TRBD1 (6 bases). The CDR3 extends over 16 amino acids. Germline V gene lookup returns CDR1 SNHLY and CDR2 FYNNEI. V shed 4 bases and J shed 0 bases, with 12 bases lying between them. The chain's CDR3 is CASSAGTTATNEKLFF. The CDR3 bases are TGTGCCAGCAGTGCCGGGACAACGGCAACTAATGAAAAACTGTTTTTT.

In its sample, this clone was seen many times. This chain joins TRBV30 and TRBJ2-7; D possibly corresponds to TRBD1 (6 bases). Germline CDR1 is GTSNPN and CDR2 is SVGIG (reference sequence). V was shortened by 2 bases and J by 0 bases, with 17 bases between the two germline ends. CDR3 size: 16 residues. The CDR3 nucleotides are TGTGCCTGGAGTCTACCCAGGGGATCCCCCTCCTACGAGCAGTACTTC. This sequence encodes CAWSLPRGSPSYEQYF.

This clone showed up many times. The chain links TRBV3-1 to TRBJ2-3; TRBD2 matches at 11 bases. This CDR3 is built from 16 residues. V was clipped by 3 bases and J by 2 bases; unmatched bases: 4. Germline V CDR1 and CDR2: LGHDT, YNNKEL (reference sequence). CDR3 in amino acids: CASSQRLAGSTDTQYF. CDR3 nucleotide sequence: TGTGCCAGCAGCCAGAGACTAGCGGGGTCCACAGATACGCAGTATTTT.

This chain links TRBV5-4 with TRBJ1-4; 9 bases are shared with TRBD1. Trimming cost V 4 bases and J 5 bases; bases outside gene matches: 6. Germline V CDR1 and CDR2: SGHNT, YYREEE (reference sequence). The CDR3 totals 15 residues. The CDR3 is CASSVPGTGNEKLFF. In DNA, the CDR3 is TGTGCCAGCAGCGTACCCGGGACAGGGAATGAAAAACTGTTTTTT.

The table lists this clone with many counts. DNA of the CDR3: TGTGCCAGCAGCCAAGGGTCGGGCGGGGAGCTGTTTTTT. It is translated as CASSQGSGGELFF. This chain links TRBV3-1 with TRBJ2-2; D uncertain. Trimming pared 1 base from V and 7 bases from J, leaving 7 bases between. Germline CDR1 LGHDT, CDR2 YNNKEL (reference sequence). The CDR3 loop spans 13 amino acids.